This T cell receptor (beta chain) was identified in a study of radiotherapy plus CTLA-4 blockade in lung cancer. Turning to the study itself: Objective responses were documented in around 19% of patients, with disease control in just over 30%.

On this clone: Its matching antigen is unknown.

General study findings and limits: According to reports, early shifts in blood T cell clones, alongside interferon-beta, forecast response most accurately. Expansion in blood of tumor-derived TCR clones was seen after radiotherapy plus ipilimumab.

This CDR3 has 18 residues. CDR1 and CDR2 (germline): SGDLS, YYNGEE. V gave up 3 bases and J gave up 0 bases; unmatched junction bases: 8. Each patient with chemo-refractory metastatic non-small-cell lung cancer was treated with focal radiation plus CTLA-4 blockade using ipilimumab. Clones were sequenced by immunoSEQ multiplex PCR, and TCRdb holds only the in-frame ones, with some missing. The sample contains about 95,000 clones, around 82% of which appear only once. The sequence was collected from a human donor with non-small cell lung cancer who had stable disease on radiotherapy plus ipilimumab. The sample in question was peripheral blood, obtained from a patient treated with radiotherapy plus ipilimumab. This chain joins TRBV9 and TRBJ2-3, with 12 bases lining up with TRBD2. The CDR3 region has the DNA TGTGCCAGCAGCGCCACTAGCGGGGGGTCCTTGAGCACAGATACGCAGTATTTT. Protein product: CASSATSGGSLSTDTQYF. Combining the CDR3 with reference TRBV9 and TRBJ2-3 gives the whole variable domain DSGVTQTPKHLITATGQRVTLRCSPRSGDLSVYWYQQSLDQGLQFLIQYYNGEERAKGNILERFSAQQFPDLHSELNLSSLELGDSALYFCASSATSGGSLSTDTQYFGPGTRLTVL.